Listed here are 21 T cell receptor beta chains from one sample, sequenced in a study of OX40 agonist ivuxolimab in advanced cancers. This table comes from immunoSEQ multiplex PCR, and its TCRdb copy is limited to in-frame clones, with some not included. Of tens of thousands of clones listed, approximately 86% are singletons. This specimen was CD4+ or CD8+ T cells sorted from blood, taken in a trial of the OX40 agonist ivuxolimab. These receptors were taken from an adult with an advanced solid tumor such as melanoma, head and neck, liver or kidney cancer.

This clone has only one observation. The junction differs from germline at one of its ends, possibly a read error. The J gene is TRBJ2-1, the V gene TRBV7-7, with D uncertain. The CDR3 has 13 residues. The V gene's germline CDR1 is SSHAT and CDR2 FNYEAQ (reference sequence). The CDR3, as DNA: TGTGCTAGCAGCCTAACAGCTAACAATGAGCAGTTCTTC. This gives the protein CASSLTANNEQFF.

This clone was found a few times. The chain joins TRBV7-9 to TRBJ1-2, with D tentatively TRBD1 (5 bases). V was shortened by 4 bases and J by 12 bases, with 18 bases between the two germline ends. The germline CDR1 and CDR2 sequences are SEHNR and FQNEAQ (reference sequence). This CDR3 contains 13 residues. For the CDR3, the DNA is TGTGCCAGCAGCTCAGCTCTTACCCAACAGGACACCTTC. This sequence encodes CASSSALTQQDTF. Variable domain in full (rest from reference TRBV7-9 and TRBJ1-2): DTGVSQNPRHKITKRGQNVTFRCDPISEHNRLYWYRQTLGQGPEFLTYFQNEAQLEKSRLLSDRFSAERPKGSFSTLEIQRTEQGDSAMYLCASSSALTQQDTFGSGTRLTVV.

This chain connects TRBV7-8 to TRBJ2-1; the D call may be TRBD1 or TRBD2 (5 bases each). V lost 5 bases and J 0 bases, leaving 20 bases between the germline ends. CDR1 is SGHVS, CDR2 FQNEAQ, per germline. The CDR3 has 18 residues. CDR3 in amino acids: CASSPSGAPPSSYNEQFF. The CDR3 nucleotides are TGTGCCAGCAGCCCGTCCGGGGCCCCCCCTAGCTCCTACAATGAGCAGTTCTTC. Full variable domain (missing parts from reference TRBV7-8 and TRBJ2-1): GAGVSQSPRYKVAKRGQDVALRCDPISGHVSLFWYQQALGQGPEFLTYFQNEAQLDKSGLPSDRFFAERPEGSVSTLKIQRTQQEDSAVYLCASSPSGAPPSSYNEQFFGPGTRLTVL.

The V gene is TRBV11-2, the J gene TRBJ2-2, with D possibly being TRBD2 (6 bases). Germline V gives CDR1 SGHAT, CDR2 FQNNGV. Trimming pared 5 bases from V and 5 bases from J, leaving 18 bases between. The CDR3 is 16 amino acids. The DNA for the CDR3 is TGTGCCAGCAGCCTGGGGGGAATCGGGGAAACCGGGGAGCTGTTTTTT. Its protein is CASSLGGIGETGELFF.

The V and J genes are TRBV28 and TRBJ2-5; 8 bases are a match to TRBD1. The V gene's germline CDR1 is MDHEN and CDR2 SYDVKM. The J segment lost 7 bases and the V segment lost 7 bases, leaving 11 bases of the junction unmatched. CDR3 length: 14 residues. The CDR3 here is CASKGNRGVGTQYF. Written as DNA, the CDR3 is TGTGCCAGCAAAGGGAACAGGGGGGTTGGGACCCAGTACTTC.

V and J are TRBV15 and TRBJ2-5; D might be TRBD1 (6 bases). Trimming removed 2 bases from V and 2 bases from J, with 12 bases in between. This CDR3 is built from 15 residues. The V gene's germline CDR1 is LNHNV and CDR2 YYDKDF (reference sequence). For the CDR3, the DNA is TGTGCCACCAGCAGACTCAGGGGAAATCAAGAGACCCAGTACTTC. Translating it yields CATSRLRGNQETQYF.

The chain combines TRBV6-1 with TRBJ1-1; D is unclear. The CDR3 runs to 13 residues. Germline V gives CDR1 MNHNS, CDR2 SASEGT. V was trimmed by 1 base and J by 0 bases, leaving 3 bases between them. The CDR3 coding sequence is TGTGCCAGCAGTGAAGGAGTGAACACTGAAGCTTTCTTT. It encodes CASSEGVNTEAFF.

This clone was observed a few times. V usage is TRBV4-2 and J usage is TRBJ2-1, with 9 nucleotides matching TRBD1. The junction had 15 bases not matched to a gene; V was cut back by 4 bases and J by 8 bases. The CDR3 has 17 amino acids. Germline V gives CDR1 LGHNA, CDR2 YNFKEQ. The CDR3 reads CASSREEPGQGVHEQFF. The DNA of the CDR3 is TGTGCCAGCAGCCGGGAAGAACCGGGACAGGGTGTACATGAGCAGTTCTTC.

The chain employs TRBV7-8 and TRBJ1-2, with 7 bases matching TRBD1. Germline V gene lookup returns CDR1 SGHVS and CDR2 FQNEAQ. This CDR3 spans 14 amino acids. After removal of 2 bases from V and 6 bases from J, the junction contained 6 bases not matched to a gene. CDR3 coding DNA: TGTGCCAGCAGCTTAATCCCGACAGGGAATGGCTACACCTTC. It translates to CASSLIPTGNGYTF.

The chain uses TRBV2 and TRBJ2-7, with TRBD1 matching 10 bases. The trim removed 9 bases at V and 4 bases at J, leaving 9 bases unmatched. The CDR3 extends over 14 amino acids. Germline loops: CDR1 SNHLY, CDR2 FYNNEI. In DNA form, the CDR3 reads TGTGCCAGTCTAGGGACAGGGGTAAGGTACGAGCAGTACTTC. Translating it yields CASLGTGVRYEQYF. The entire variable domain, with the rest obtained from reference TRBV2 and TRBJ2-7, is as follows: EPEVTQTPSHQVTQMGQEVILRCVPISNHLYFYWYRQILGQKVEFLVSFYNNEISEKSEIFDDQFSVERPDGSNFTLKIRSTKLEDSAMYFCASLGTGVRYEQYFGPGTRLTVT.

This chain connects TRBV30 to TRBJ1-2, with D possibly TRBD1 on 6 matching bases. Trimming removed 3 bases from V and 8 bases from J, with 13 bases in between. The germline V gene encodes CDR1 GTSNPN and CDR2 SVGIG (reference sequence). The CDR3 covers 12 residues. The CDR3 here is CAWSPTGHGYTF. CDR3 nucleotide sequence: TGTGCCTGGAGCCCTACGGGACACGGCTACACCTTC.

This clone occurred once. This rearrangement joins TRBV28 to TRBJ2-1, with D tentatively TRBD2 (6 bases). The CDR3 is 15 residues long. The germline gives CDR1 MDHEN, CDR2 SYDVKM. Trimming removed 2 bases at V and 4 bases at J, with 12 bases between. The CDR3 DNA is TGTGCCAGCAGTTTAATTCAACGGGGGTACAATGAGCAGTTCTTC. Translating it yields CASSLIQRGYNEQFF.

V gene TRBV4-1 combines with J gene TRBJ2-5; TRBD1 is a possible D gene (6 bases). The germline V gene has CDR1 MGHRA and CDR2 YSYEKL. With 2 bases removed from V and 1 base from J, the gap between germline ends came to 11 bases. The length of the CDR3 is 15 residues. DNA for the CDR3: TGCGCCAGCAGCCAACCCTGGACAGCCCAAGAGACCCAGTACTTC. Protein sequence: CASSQPWTAQETQYF.

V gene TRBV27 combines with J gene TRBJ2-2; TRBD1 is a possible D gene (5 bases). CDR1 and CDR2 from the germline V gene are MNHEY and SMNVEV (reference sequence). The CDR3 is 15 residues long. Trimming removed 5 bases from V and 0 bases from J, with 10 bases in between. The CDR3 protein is CASSNTGANTGELFF. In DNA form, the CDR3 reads TGTGCCAGCAGTAACACAGGAGCGAACACCGGGGAGCTGTTTTTT.

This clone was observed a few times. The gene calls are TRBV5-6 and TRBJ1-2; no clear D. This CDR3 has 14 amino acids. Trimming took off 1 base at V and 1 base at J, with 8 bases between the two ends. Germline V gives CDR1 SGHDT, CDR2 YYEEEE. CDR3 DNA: TGTGCCAGCAGCTTGTATAACAGTAACTATGGCTACACCTTC. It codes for CASSLYNSNYGYTF.

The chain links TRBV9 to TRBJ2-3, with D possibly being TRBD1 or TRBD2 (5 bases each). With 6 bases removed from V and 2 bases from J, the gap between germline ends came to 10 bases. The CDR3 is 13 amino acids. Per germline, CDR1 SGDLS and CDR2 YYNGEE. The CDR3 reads CASTRDDTDTQYF. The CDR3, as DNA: TGTGCCAGCACTCGGGACGACACAGATACGCAGTATTTT.

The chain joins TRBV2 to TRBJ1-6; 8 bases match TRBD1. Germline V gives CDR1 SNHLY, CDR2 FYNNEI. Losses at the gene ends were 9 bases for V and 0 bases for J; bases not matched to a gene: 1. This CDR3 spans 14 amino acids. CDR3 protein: CASGQGSYNSPLHF. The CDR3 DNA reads TGTGCCAGTGGACAGGGCTCCTATAATTCACCCCTCCACTTT.

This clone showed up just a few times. The CDR3 sequence: CASGFSGGNQPQHF. The DNA for the CDR3 is TGTGCCAGCGGCTTTTCAGGGGGGAATCAGCCCCAGCATTTT. The rearrangement uses TRBV6-5 and TRBJ1-5, with 7 bases matching TRBD1. The CDR3 is 14 residues long. The germline V gene encodes CDR1 MNHEY and CDR2 SVGAGI. Trimming at V came to 8 bases and at J to 4 bases, leaving 8 bases not matched to a gene.

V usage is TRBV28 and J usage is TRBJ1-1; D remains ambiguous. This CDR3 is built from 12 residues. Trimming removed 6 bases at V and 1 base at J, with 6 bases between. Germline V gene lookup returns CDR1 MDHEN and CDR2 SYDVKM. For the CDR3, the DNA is TGTGCCAGCAGAGAGGGGAACACTGAAGCTTTCTTT. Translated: CASREGNTEAFF.

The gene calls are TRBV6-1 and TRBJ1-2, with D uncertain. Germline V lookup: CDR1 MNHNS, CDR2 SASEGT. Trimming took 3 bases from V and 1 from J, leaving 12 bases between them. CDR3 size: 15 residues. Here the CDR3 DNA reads TGTGCCAGCAGTGACTTTACAGTTTTTAACTATGGCTACACCTTC. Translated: CASSDFTVFNYGYTF.

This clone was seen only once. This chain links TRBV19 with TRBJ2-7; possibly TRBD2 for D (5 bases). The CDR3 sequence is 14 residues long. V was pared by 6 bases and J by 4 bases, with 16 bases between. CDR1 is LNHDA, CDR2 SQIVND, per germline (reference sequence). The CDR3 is CASSYADGLYEQYF. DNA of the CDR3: TGTGCCAGTAGCTACGCGGACGGACTTTACGAGCAGTACTTC.